This is a list of T cell receptor beta chains from one sample in a study of STAT5B mutations in CD4+ large granular lymphocyte leukemia. Some clones are missing from TCRdb's copy, which holds only in-frame ones; the method was immunoSEQ multiplex PCR. Of about 3,700 clones detected, over 75% appear once; the ten largest clones hold 2% to 3%. Material: CD4+ T cells from blood buffy coats. The receptors were gathered from a human donor in good health. The CDR3 runs from the conserved cysteine through the conserved F or W. A D gene is named only where the DNA matches it firmly. A clone size is listed for some rows: how often the clone was seen (once, few, many), or a class if it is expanded.

D gene	V gene	clone size	J gene	CDR3 protein	CDR3 DNA
NA	TRBV28	NA	TRBJ2-7	CASSLDSGTGPSYEQYF	TGTGCCAGCAGTTTAGATAGCGGGACAGGACCCTCCTACGAGCAGTACTTC
NA	TRBV7-9	NA	TRBJ1-3	CASSLQAGSGNTIYF	TGTGCCAGCAGCTTACAGGCAGGCTCTGGAAACACCATATATTTT
NA	TRBV9	NA	TRBJ2-5	CASSPGSGYSGETQYF	TGTGCCAGCAGCCCCGGTAGTGGTTATTCGGGGGAGACCCAGTACTTC
NA	TRBV6-6	NA	TRBJ2-7	CASSYEVAYEQYF	TGTGCCAGCAGTTACGAGGTAGCCTACGAGCAGTACTTC
NA	TRBV27	NA	TRBJ1-6	CASSLLGPGGTHSPLHF	TGTGCCAGCAGTTTACTCGGGCCGGGAGGGACTCATTCACCCCTCCACTTT
NA	TRBV10-2	NA	TRBJ2-1	CASSDTYNEQFF	TGCGCCAGCAGTGATACCTACAATGAGCAGTTCTTC
TRBD1	TRBV6-1	few	TRBJ1-1	CASRPGTVNTEAFF	TGTGCCAGCAGGCCCGGGACAGTTAACACTGAAGCTTTCTTT
TRBD2	TRBV27	NA	TRBJ2-3	CASSSRVIGLAEPTDTQYF	TGTGCCAGCAGTTCCAGGGTAATTGGACTAGCGGAGCCCACAGATACGCAGTATTTT
NA	TRBV4-1	NA	TRBJ1-3	CASSQSQAPGNTIYF	TGCGCCAGCAGCCAATCGCAGGCCCCTGGAAACACCATATATTTT
NA	TRBV4-3	NA	TRBJ1-1	CASSPGGGTEAFF	TGCGCCAGCAGCCCTGGTGGGGGGACTGAAGCTTTCTTT
TRBD1	TRBV4-1	NA	TRBJ2-7	CASSQAGTGNYEQYF	TGCGCCAGCAGCCAAGCCGGGACAGGGAACTACGAGCAGTACTTC
NA	TRBV27	NA	TRBJ2-7	CASSFSQGYEQYF	TGTGCCAGCAGTTTTAGCCAGGGATACGAGCAGTACTTC
TRBD2	TRBV6-4	few	TRBJ2-2	CASSGMGLENTGELFF	TGTGCCAGCAGTGGGATGGGACTAGAGAACACCGGGGAGCTGTTTTTT
NA	TRBV28	NA	TRBJ2-1	CASSLSSYNEQFF	TGTGCCAGCAGCCTTAGCTCCTACAATGAGCAGTTCTTC
TRBD2	TRBV27	NA	TRBJ2-1	CASSLGLAGTYNEQFF	TGTGCCAGCAGCCTCGGACTAGCGGGGACCTACAATGAGCAGTTCTTC
NA	TRBV4-1	few	TRBJ1-1	CASSLHRDMGMGNTEAFF	TGCGCCAGCAGCCTGCACAGGGATATGGGTATGGGGAACACTGAAGCTTTCTTT
NA	TRBV4-1	NA	TRBJ1-4	CASGKGGAREKLFF	TGCGCCAGCGGCAAGGGGGGGGCCCGGGAAAAACTGTTTTTT
NA	TRBV19	few	TRBJ2-2	CASIPTGPNTGELFF	TGTGCCAGTATCCCGACAGGCCCGAACACCGGGGAGCTGTTTTTT
NA	TRBV6-4	NA	TRBJ1-1	CASSETENTEAFF	TGTGCCAGCAGTGAGACGGAGAACACTGAAGCTTTCTTT
NA	TRBV10-2	NA	TRBJ2-1	CASSRLAVSSYNEQFF	TGCGCCAGCAGTCGATTAGCGGTCAGCTCCTACAATGAGCAGTTCTTC
NA	TRBV19	NA	TRBJ1-5	CASSIEDYSNQPQHF	TGTGCCAGTAGTATAGAGGATTATAGCAATCAGCCCCAGCATTTT
TRBD2	TRBV4-1	NA	TRBJ2-7	CASSLAPGGGEQYF	TGCGCCAGCAGCCTGGCTCCCGGGGGGGGCGAGCAGTACTTC
TRBD2	TRBV27	NA	TRBJ2-7	CASSAQLAGSGEQYF	TGTGCCAGCAGTGCCCAACTAGCGGGCTCCGGTGAGCAGTACTTC
TRBD1	TRBV6-5	NA	TRBJ1-2	CASSYSGTVFYGYTF	TGTGCCAGCAGTTACTCCGGGACAGTTTTCTATGGCTACACCTTC
TRBD1	TRBV7-2	NA	TRBJ2-7	CASSATGTGGIEQYF	TGTGCCAGCAGCGCAACCGGGACAGGGGGCATCGAGCAGTACTTC
TRBD1	TRBV19	NA	TRBJ2-1	CASRPGQGAYEQFF	TGTGCCAGTAGGCCGGGACAGGGGGCTTATGAGCAGTTCTTC
NA	TRBV5-4	NA	TRBJ1-1	CASSFGNTEAFF	TGTGCCAGCAGCTTCGGGAACACTGAAGCTTTCTTT